This T cell receptor beta chain was identified in a study of sequential checkpoint blockade in melanoma. In the study overall: Patients were randomized 1:1 to nivolumab-then-ipilimumab or ipilimumab-then-nivolumab first-line. Each arm's sequence ended with maintenance nivolumab.

Noted treatment: randomized to nivolumab then ipilimumab (arm A) or the reverse (arm B). None of the patients previously received DNA-damaging chemotherapy. From thawed PBMCs, live CD3+CD8+ cells negative for CD19 and CD56 were sorted. Sequencing used immunoSEQ multiplex PCR; TCRdb keeps in-frame clones, though not all of them. The sample shows over 20,000 clones, roughly 75% of them seen only once. This clone showed up just once. This sample comprised CD8+ T cells sorted from blood (inferred from file names), obtained from a patient given nivolumab and ipilimumab in sequence. The source of this sequence is a human donor with melanoma.

Written as DNA, the CDR3 is TGTGCCAGCAGTCCTCTGCTGGCTAACACCGGGGAGCTGTTTTTT. It codes for CASSPLLANTGELFF. This sequence joins TRBV5-6 and TRBJ2-2, with D unresolved. V was cut by 5 bases and J by 2 bases, with 13 bases left in between. CDR1 and CDR2 (germline): SGHDT, YYEEEE. The CDR3 has 15 residues. Variable domain in full (rest from reference TRBV5-6 and TRBJ2-2): DAGVTQSPTHLIKTRGQQVTLRCSPKSGHDTVSWYQQALGQGPQFIFQYYEEEERQRGNFPDRFSGHQFPNYSSELNVNALLLGDSALYLCASSPLLANTGELFFGEGSRLTVL.